The T cell receptor beta chain described here comes from a study of cytomegalovirus exposure and HLA in healthy donors. This CDR3 contains 12 residues. Between the trimmed V and J ends, which lost 4 bases and 6 bases, there was a span of 9 bases. Germline assignment: CDR1 SGHRS and CDR2 YFSETQ. PCR was performed using 60 Vbeta and 13 Jbeta primers. TCRdb's copy holds only in-frame clones and misses some; the assay was immunoSEQ multiplex PCR. The table lists 150,000 or so clones, nearly 80% of them singletons, with around 15% in the top ten. This rearrangement joins TRBV5-1 to TRBJ2-3; a weak D match, TRBD2 (5 bases). Sequencing was done on a sample of PBMCs. This clonotype originated in a middle-aged woman in good health and CMV-seronegative. CDR3 sequence (DNA): TGCGCCAGCAGCAGTAGCGCGGATACGCAGTATTTT. Its translation is CASSSSADTQYF.